Sequencing of this TCR beta chain was carried out in a study of T-cell memory formation after mild COVID-19. General study findings and limits: Clones shrinking between day 15 and 85 showed a balanced CD4/CD8 split, and those that grew later tilted toward CD4+.

Details on this clonotype: Antigen specificity is unknown.

TCRdb redid the calling of the 5' RACE reads with MiXCR, one entry per CDR3 protein. The profile covers about 110,000 distinct CDR3 sequences, with approximately 13% appearing a single time and around 25% taken by the ten largest. V lost 5 bases to trimming and J lost 2 bases, with 13 bases between them. The germline gives CDR1 SEHNR, CDR2 FQNEAQ (reference sequence). The CDR3 has 14 amino acids. Sequenced sample: PBMCs or a T cell subset sorted from them (not recorded which). The genes are TRBV7-9 and TRBJ2-7; D ambiguous. The TCR was taken from an adult woman who had mild COVID-19 (a few samples of this study predate the infection). Cell type and time point are not known. This CDR3 reads CASSPPAPPYEQYF. The CDR3 nucleotides are TGTGCCAGCAGCCCCCCTGCACCTCCCTACGAGCAGTACTTC.